Shown below are 5 T cell receptor beta chains from a single sample sequenced in a study of blood T cells in healthy people across ages. Primed by a sample-barcoded 5' primer and a J-beta primer mix, a second PCR proceeded for 7 to 11 cycles. TCRdb independently ran MiXCR on the 5' RACE reads; one entry per CDR3 protein. The table has about 1.4 million distinct CDR3 sequences, almost 60% seen once. Material: blood. These receptor sequences come from a man between 18 and 29 years old in good health.

The rearrangement uses TRBV10-3 and TRBJ2-3, with D possibly TRBD2 on 6 matching bases. Trimming took off 11 bases at V and 1 base at J, with 16 bases between the two ends. This CDR3 has 14 residues. Germline V gene data show CDR1 as ENHRY and CDR2 as SYGVKD. CDR3 loop: CASDGGEGTDTQYF. The CDR3 bases are TGTGCCTCGGATGGAGGGGAAGGCACAGATACGCAGTATTTT.

V gene TRBV6-2 or TRBV6-3 combines with J gene TRBJ1-6; tentative D call: TRBD1 (5 bases). From germline, CDR1 is MNHEY and CDR2 SVGEGT. This CDR3 comprises 15 residues. Trimming pared 1 base from V and 7 bases from J, leaving 11 bases between. CDR3 coding DNA: TGTGCCAGCAGTTACTTGGGGGAAGAAAATTCACCCCTCCACTTT. The encoded protein is CASSYLGEENSPLHF.

J is TRBJ1-2 and V is TRBV10-3, with D tentatively TRBD1 (6 bases). Germline V gives CDR1 ENHRY, CDR2 SYGVKD. This CDR3 spans 13 amino acids. V dropped 3 bases and J dropped 6 bases, with 11 bases sitting between them. The CDR3 protein is CAISDLNRDGYTF. CDR3 sequence (DNA): TGTGCCATCAGTGACTTAAACAGGGATGGCTACACCTTC.

The J gene is TRBJ2-3, the V gene TRBV7-9; weak D call: TRBD2 (5 bases). This CDR3 is built from 17 residues. Germline V gives CDR1 SEHNR, CDR2 FQNEAQ (reference sequence). Trimming took off 2 bases at V and 7 bases at J, with 22 bases between the two ends. CDR3 sequence (DNA): TGTGCCAGCAGCTTATCCCCTGCTTCGGGGAGAGCTTATACGCAGTATTTT. It yields the protein CASSLSPASGRAYTQYF.

The chain carries TRBV20-1 and TRBJ2-1, with a possible D match to TRBD2 (5 bases). There are 14 residues in the CDR3. Germline values: CDR1 DFQATT, CDR2 SNEGSKA (reference sequence). The V end lost 6 bases, the J end lost 4 bases, and 16 bases lay between the germline ends. The CDR3 region has the DNA TGCAGTGCCTCAAGCGTCGGGATGTACAATGAGCAGTTCTTC. It yields the protein CSASSVGMYNEQFF.